This TCR beta chain came from a study of blood T cell repertoires in COVID-19. The table came from immunoSEQ multiplex PCR; TCRdb's copy has only in-frame clones and leaves some out. The sample holds 120,000 to 150,000 clones, roughly 80% seen once. This CDR3 has 14 amino acids. In germline, CDR1 is SGHVS, CDR2 FNYEAQ. With 4 bases clipped from V and 1 base from J, the junction kept 2 bases outside the gene matches. Only one count was recorded for this clone. The sequenced sample consisted of peripheral blood. The J gene is TRBJ2-3, the V gene TRBV7-6; 7 nucleotides agree with TRBD1. The clonotype was recovered from a woman in her thirties or forties with active or convalescent COVID-19. As DNA, the CDR3 is TGTGCCAGCAGCTCCGGGACAGGCACAGATACGCAGTATTTT. Translated, it gives CASSSGTGTDTQYF.